Only a few counts were recorded for the clone carrying this TCR delta chain. Antigen specificity is unknown. The junction departs from germline at one end; a sequencing error may be responsible. This CDR3 is also generated by other DNA sequences in the sample. The template was reverse-transcribed extracted RNA. Pooled V-gene forward primers with one constant-region reverse primer generated the CDR3 amplicons by multiplex PCR. TCRdb applied CATT to the multiplex PCR reads for clone calling. The sample yields about 58,000 delta-chain clones, over 13% seen once. This sample stems from a study of Vδ1+ human thymocytes. Alphabeta T cells were depleted, then CD3+ Vdelta1+ Vdelta2- thymocytes were FACS-sorted. Sorted Vdelta1+ thymocytes were roughly 97% to 99.6% pure. General study results and limits: Thymic TRG and TRD repertoires appeared highly polyclonal. Despite high sort purity, about 20% of thymic T cell receptor delta sequences were Vdelta2.

The CDR3 is 14 residues long. Germline assignment: CDR1 TSWWSYY and CDR2 QGS. The origin of this receptor is a girl under two years old who had congenital heart surgery. Specimen: Vdelta1+ gamma-delta thymocytes from the thymus. Stated subset: FACS-sorted CD3+ TCRalphabeta- TCRVdelta1+ TCRVdelta2- thymocytes. The chain uses TRDV1 and TRDJ1; D is unclear. The CDR3 here is CALGELYGTDKLIF. For the CDR3, the DNA is TGTGCTCTTGGAGAACTCTACGGGACCGATAAACTCATCTTT.